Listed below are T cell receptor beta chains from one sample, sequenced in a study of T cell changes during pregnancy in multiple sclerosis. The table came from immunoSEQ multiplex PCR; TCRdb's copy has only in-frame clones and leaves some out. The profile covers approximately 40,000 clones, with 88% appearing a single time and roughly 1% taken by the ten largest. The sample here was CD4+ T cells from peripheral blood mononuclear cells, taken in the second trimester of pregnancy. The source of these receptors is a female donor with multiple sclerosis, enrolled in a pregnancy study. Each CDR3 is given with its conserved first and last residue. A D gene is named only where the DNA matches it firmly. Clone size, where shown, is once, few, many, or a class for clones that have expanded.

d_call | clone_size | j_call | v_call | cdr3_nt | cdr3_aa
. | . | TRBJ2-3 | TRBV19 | TGTGCCACCCGGAGAAGCACAGATACGCAGTATTTT | CATRRSTDTQYF
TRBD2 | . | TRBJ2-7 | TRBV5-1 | TGCGCCAGCAGCTTGGTATGGAGTCTAGCGGGGAAGAGGTACGAGCAGTACTTC | CASSLVWSLAGKRYEQYF
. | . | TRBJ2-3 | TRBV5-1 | TGCGCCAGCAGAAGGGGCAGTATGGACACAGATACGCAGTATTTT | CASRRGSMDTDTQYF
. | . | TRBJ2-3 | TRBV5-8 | TGTGCCAGCAGCTTGTCGGGTTTTACAGATACGCAGTATTTT | CASSLSGFTDTQYF
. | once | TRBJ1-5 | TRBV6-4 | TGTGCCAGCAGTGATGAGGCGGGTCAGCCCCAGCATTTT | CASSDEAGQPQHF
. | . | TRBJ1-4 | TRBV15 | TGTGCCACCAGCAGAGATGGACACACAGATGAAAAACTGTTTTTT | CATSRDGHTDEKLFF
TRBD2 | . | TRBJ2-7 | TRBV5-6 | TGTGCCAGCAGCTTCGGGAGGTCATTCTCCTACGAGCAGTACTTC | CASSFGRSFSYEQYF
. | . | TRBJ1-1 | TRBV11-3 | TGTGCCAGCAGCTTAGAGACAGGCACTGAAGCTTTCTTT | CASSLETGTEAFF
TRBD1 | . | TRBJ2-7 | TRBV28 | TGTGCCAGCAGACCGAACCGGGACAGGGCCTACGAGCAGTACTTC | CASRPNRDRAYEQYF
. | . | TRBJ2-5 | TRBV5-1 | TGCGCCAGCAGCCCCACTAGTTCCCAAGAGACCCAGTACTTC | CASSPTSSQETQYF
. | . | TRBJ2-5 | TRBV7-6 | TGTGCCAGCAGCCACTTAAACCCCAGGGAGACCCAGTACTTC | CASSHLNPRETQYF
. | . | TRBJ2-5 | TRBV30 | TGTGCCTGGAGTCCAGGGGTTAAAGAGACCCAGTACTTC | CAWSPGVKETQYF
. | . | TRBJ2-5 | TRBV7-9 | TGTGCCAGCAGTCGGGGGGCCGGCCAAGAGACCCAGTACTTC | CASSRGAGQETQYF
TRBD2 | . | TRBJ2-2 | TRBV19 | TGTGCCAGTACCCCACTAGCGGGAGATACCGGGGAGCTGTTTTTT | CASTPLAGDTGELFF
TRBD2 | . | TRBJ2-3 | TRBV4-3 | TGCGCCAGCAGCCAAGTAGTGGCGGGAGGAGATACGCAGTATTTT | CASSQVVAGGDTQYF
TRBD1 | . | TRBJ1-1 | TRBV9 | TGTGCCAGCAGCGCCGGGACAGGGGGCTTCACTGAAGCTTTCTTT | CASSAGTGGFTEAFF
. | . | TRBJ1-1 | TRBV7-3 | TGTGCCAGCAGCAAGGGGGACCGTACAGTAGGCACTGAAGCTTTCTTT | CASSKGDRTVGTEAFF
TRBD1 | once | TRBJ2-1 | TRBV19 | TGTGCCAGTAGTACCCTTATCACAGGGGATGAGCAGTTCTTC | CASSTLITGDEQFF
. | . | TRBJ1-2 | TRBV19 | TGTGCCAGTAGTATAGCCGACACCCTATATGGCTACACCTTC | CASSIADTLYGYTF
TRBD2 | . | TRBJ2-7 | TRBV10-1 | TGCGCCAGCAGTGGGGAGGGTCAGCGGGAGGACCCACCTCTCTACGAGCAGTACTTC | CASSGEGQREDPPLYEQYF
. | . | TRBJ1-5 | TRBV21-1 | TGTGCCAGCAGCAAAGGAACAGGGGGTTATCAGCCCCAGCATTTT | CASSKGTGGYQPQHF
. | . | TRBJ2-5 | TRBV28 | TGTGCCAGCAATCACGGGGAGTACCAAGAGACCCAGTACTTC | CASNHGEYQETQYF
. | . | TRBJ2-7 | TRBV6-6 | TGTGCCAGCAGTTCCACAGGGATCTACGAGCAGTACTTC | CASSSTGIYEQYF
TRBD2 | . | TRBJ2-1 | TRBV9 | TGTGCCAGCAGCGTACAAATAGCGGGACCCTACAATGAGCAGTTCTTC | CASSVQIAGPYNEQFF
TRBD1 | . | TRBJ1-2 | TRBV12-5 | TGTGCTAGTGGTCGGGACAGCTTTCGCGGCTACACCTTC | CASGRDSFRGYTF
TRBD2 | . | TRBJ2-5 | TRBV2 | TGTGCCAGCAGTCGCCGGACTAGCGGACACCAAGAGACCCAGTACTTC | CASSRRTSGHQETQYF
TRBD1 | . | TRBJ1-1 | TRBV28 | TGTGCCAGCAGTTTAGTAGCACGACAGGGGCTCCTTGAAGCTTTCTTT | CASSLVARQGLLEAFF
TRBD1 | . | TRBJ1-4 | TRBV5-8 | TGTGCCAGCAGCGACAGGGCGGGACCCGAAAAACTGTTTTTT | CASSDRAGPEKLFF
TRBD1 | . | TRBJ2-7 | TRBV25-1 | TGTGCCAGCAGTGAATACGGGACAGCCACCTACGAGCAGTACTTC | CASSEYGTATYEQYF
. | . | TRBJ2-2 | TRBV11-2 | TGTGCCAGCAGCTTCGAGCCCACCGTCACCGGGGAGCTGTTTTTT | CASSFEPTVTGELFF
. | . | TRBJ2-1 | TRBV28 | TGTGCCTCGGGGAGCTCCTACAATGAGCAGTTCTTC | CASGSSYNEQFF
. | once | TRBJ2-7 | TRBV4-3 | TGCGCCAGCAGCCCGAGCTCCTACGAGCAGTACTTC | CASSPSSYEQYF
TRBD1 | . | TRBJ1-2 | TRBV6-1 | TGTGCCGGCTGGGACAGGACTAACTATGGCTACACCTTC | CAGWDRTNYGYTF
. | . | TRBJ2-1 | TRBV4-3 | TGCGCCAGCAGCCAAGGTATCCGGAGGGGGCTCCTCAATGAGCAGTTCTTC | CASSQGIRRGLLNEQFF
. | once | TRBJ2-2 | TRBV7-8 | TGTGCCAGCAGCTCACAACTCGGAGGGGTTTCCGGGGAGCTGTTTTTT | CASSSQLGGVSGELFF
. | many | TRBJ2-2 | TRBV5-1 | TGCGCCAGCAACATCAGGGGGGACGGGGAGCTGTTTTTT | CASNIRGDGELFF
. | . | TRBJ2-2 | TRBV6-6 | TGTGCCAGCAGTCTCCCCTTCGGGGAGCTGTTTTTT | CASSLPFGELFF
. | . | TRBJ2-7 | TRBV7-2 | TGTGCCAGCAGACGATCGGGAACCTACGAGCAGTACTTC | CASRRSGTYEQYF
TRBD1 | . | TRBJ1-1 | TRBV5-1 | TGCGCCAGCAGCCACGACAGGGGAGTCACTGAAGCTTTCTTT | CASSHDRGVTEAFF
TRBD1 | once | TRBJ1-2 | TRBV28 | TGTGCCAGCAGTTCCACCCGTACAGGGGAAAGGAGCTATGGCTACACCTTC | CASSSTRTGERSYGYTF
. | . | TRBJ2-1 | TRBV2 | TGTGCCAGCAGTGAGTCTGGCACGGGAAGGGACAATGAGCAGTTCTTC | CASSESGTGRDNEQFF
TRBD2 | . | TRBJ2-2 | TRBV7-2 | TGTGCCAGCGGGCGGGGTAGCGGGAGAGGCGGGGAGCTGTTTTTT | CASGRGSGRGGELFF
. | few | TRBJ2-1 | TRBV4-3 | TGCGCCAGCAGCCAAGATGTTCTAGTCTACAATGAGCAGTTCTTC | CASSQDVLVYNEQFF
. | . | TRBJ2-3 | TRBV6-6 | TGTGCCAGCAGTAAAATAGGCACAGATACGCAGTATTTT | CASSKIGTDTQYF
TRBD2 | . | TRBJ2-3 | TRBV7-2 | TGTGCCAGCAGCCCCCTGGCGGGAGCGGGCACAGATACGCAGTATTTT | CASSPLAGAGTDTQYF
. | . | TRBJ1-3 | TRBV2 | TGTGCCACAAACCGGGCCGGCCGTGGGAGCTCTGGAAACACCATATATTTT | CATNRAGRGSSGNTIYF
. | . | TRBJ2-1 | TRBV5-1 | TGCGCCAGCAGCTTGAACCTAGGCCTCTACAATGAGCAGTTCTTC | CASSLNLGLYNEQFF
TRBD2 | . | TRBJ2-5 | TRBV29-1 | TGCAGCGTCAGACTAGCGGGAGGAGAGACCCAGTACTTC | CSVRLAGGETQYF
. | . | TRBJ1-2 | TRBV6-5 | TGTGCCAGCAGTCCGACGGGGAACTATGGCTACACCTTC | CASSPTGNYGYTF
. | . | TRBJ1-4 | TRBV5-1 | TGCGCCAGCAGCTTGGGCGGTAGGACTACTTATTCTAATGAAAAACTGTTTTTT | CASSLGGRTTYSNEKLFF
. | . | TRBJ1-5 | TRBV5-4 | TGTGCCAGCAGCTTGGAAAGAGATCAGCCCCAGCATTTT | CASSLERDQPQHF
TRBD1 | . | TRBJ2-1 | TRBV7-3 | TGTGCCAGCAGCTCCGGGACAGTAAATGAGCAGTTCTTC | CASSSGTVNEQFF
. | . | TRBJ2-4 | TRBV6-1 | TGTGCCAGCAGTGACCCCTCCCGGACAAGCCCCAAAAACATTCAGTACTTC | CASSDPSRTSPKNIQYF
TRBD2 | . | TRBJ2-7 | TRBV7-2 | TGTGCCAGCAGCCTTTTACTAGCGGGAGTTGGTGGGCAGTACTTC | CASSLLLAGVGGQYF
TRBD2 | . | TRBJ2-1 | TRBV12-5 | TGTGCTAGTGGTTTGGCCCAAGAGCGGCTAGCGGGAGCCTCCATACTTCACAATGAGCAGTTCTTC | CASGLAQERLAGASILHNEQFF
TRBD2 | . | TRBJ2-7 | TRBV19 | TGTGCCAGTAGTATCTTAACGGGAGGCGAGCAGTACTTC | CASSILTGGEQYF